What follows are 15 T cell receptor beta chains derived from one specimen sequenced in a study of blood T cell repertoires in COVID-19 (TCRdb year 2020). Receptor libraries were prepared by the immunoSEQ multiplex PCR assay. This immuneACCESS table, as held by TCRdb, lists in-frame sequences with V and J called but not all clones. Of the missing ones, under half trace to an unresolved V gene in checked studies; the others have no known cause. This sample comprises some 150,000 clones, around 86% of them detected only once. The top ten clones comprise about 8.4% of the sample. Input material: peripheral blood. Receptors were obtained from a woman aged 60 to 75 with active or convalescent COVID-19.

The chain carries TRBV7-9 and TRBJ1-1; D remains ambiguous. The V gene lost 4 bases and the J gene lost 1 base, with 10 bases spanning the gap. The CDR3 totals 14 residues. CDR1 is SEHNR, CDR2 FQNEAQ, per germline (reference sequence). DNA for the CDR3: TGTGCCAGCAGCTCCATAGCCTGGAACACTGAAGCTTTCTTT. Protein product: CASSSIAWNTEAFF. Full variable domain (missing parts from reference TRBV7-9 and TRBJ1-1): DTGVSQNPRHKITKRGQNVTFRCDPISEHNRLYWYRQTLGQGPEFLTYFQNEAQLEKSRLLSDRFSAERPKGSFSTLEIQRTEQGDSAMYLCASSSIAWNTEAFFGQGTRLTVV.

This clone has only one observation. This chain uses TRBV28 with TRBJ1-2; 7 positions match TRBD1. In germline, CDR1 is MDHEN, CDR2 SYDVKM. The J segment lost 8 bases and the V segment lost 6 bases, leaving 15 bases of the junction unmatched. This CDR3 region has 15 residues. The CDR3, as DNA: TGTGCCAGCAGCAGAGAGGAGGGGACAGTAGTGGGCTACACCTTC. This codes for CASSREEGTVVGYTF.

The chain recombines TRBV19 with TRBJ2-2, with TRBD1 identical over 7 bases. From germline, CDR1 is LNHDA and CDR2 SQIVND (reference sequence). There are 14 residues in the CDR3. Trimming took 3 bases from V and 7 from J; bases not matched to a gene: 5. The CDR3 loop reads CASSISQGVGELFF. CDR3 DNA sequence: TGTGCCAGTAGTATTAGTCAGGGGGTCGGGGAGCTGTTTTTT. The full variable domain, its missing parts supplied by reference TRBV19 and TRBJ2-2, is DGGITQSPKYLFRKEGQNVTLSCEQNLNHDAMYWYRQDPGQGLRLIYYSQIVNDFQKGDIAEGYSVSREKKESFPLTVTSAQKNPTAFYLCASSISQGVGELFFGEGSRLTVL.

The rearrangement links TRBV28 to TRBJ1-6; 7 positions match TRBD1. The V gene's germline CDR1 is MDHEN and CDR2 SYDVKM. The CDR3 is made up of 17 amino acids. With V trimmed by 4 bases and J by 3 bases, 9 bases remained unmatched. The chain's CDR3 is CASSSTRGGIYNSPLHF. The CDR3 coding sequence is TGTGCCAGCAGTTCAACCCGAGGGGGCATCTATAATTCACCCCTCCACTTT.

The chain is built from TRBV29-1 and TRBJ2-7; 7 bases are a match to TRBD2. The CDR3 is 14 amino acids. The germline V gene encodes CDR1 SQVTM and CDR2 ANQGSEA. V was pared by 3 bases and J by 0 bases, with 5 bases of the junction left unmatched. The CDR3 bases are TGCAGCGTTGAGGAAAGCGGGGTCTCCTACGAGCAGTACTTC. Residues: CSVEESGVSYEQYF.

This rearrangement joins TRBV30 to TRBJ1-4; no clear D. V was shortened by 0 bases and J by 4 bases, with 9 bases between the two germline ends. Germline CDR1 reads GTSNPN; CDR2 reads SVGIG (reference sequence). This CDR3 region has 14 residues. The CDR3 here is CAWSVHSFNEKLFF. The CDR3 nucleotides are TGTGCCTGGAGTGTACATAGCTTTAATGAAAAACTGTTTTTT.

The chain has TRBV2 and TRBJ2-3; the match to TRBD2 covers 11 bases. Germline CDR1 is SNHLY and CDR2 is FYNNEI. The junction had 11 bases not matched to a gene; V was cut back by 6 bases and J by 6 bases. The CDR3 is 16 amino acids. Here the CDR3 reads CASSGKLAGARDTQYF. The CDR3 nucleotides read TGTGCCAGCAGCGGAAAACTAGCGGGGGCCCGGGATACGCAGTATTTT.

The chain links TRBV30 to TRBJ1-4, with a weak D call TRBD1 (6 bases). Trimming stripped 0 bases from V and 0 bases from J, with 14 bases between. This CDR3 has 17 residues. In germline, CDR1 is GTSNPN, CDR2 SVGIG (reference sequence). The CDR3 region is CAWSVLGHLATNEKLFF. The CDR3 DNA reads as TGTGCCTGGAGTGTATTGGGACACCTTGCAACTAATGAAAAACTGTTTTTT.

The chain combines TRBV28 with TRBJ1-2, with D possibly TRBD1 on 6 matching bases. Trimming removed 3 bases from V and 2 bases from J, with 10 bases in between. This CDR3 is built from 14 residues. Germline CDR1 and CDR2: MDHEN and SYDVKM. The chain's CDR3 is CASSFGQGNYGYTF. The CDR3 region has the DNA TGTGCCAGCAGTTTCGGCCAGGGGAACTATGGCTACACCTTC.

The genes are TRBV7-3 and TRBJ1-1, with unresolved D. Germline-derived CDR1 and CDR2 are SGHTA and FQGTGA. The CDR3 has 13 amino acids. With 6 bases removed from V and 0 bases from J, the gap between germline ends came to 8 bases. The CDR3, as DNA: TGTGCCAGCAGGCTTAACTTGAACACTGAAGCTTTCTTT. Translation: CASRLNLNTEAFF.

The genes are TRBV2 and TRBJ1-4; a possible D gene is TRBD1 (5 bases). CDR3 length equals 15 residues. Germline lookup yields CDR1 SNHLY and CDR2 FYNNEI. The ends were cut back, 2 bases at V and 8 bases at J, with 15 bases in the middle. CDR3 sequence reads: CASSELGQVTEKLFF. CDR3 in DNA: TGTGCCAGCAGTGAACTGGGGCAGGTAACGGAAAAACTGTTTTTT.

This chain connects TRBV6-5 to TRBJ1-1; 8 positions match TRBD1. The V segment lost 6 bases and the J segment 3 bases; nucleotides outside the gene matches: 6. Germline-derived CDR1 and CDR2 are MNHEY and SVGAGI. CDR3 length: 14 amino acids. The CDR3, as DNA: TGTGCCAGCAGGGCGACAGGGGAACACACTGAAGCTTTCTTT. Its protein is CASRATGEHTEAFF.

The genes are TRBV5-6 and TRBJ1-2, with unresolved D. The CDR3 is made up of 16 amino acids. Germline loops: CDR1 SGHDT, CDR2 YYEEEE. V was shortened by 6 bases and J by 6 bases, with 24 bases between the two germline ends. DNA for the CDR3: TGTGCCAGCACTTGGGATCCGGGAACACTGGAGAATGGCTACACCTTC. Translation: CASTWDPGTLENGYTF.

V usage is TRBV7-9 and J usage is TRBJ1-1, with 7 bases fitting TRBD1. CDR3 size: 16 residues. The germline V gene encodes CDR1 SEHNR and CDR2 FQNEAQ (reference sequence). The V and J ends lost 7 bases and 0 bases, in that order; junction bases with no gene match: 11. The CDR3 nucleotides are TGTGCCAGCACTTTCCAGACAGGGCCTTTGAACACTGAAGCTTTCTTT. Its translation is CASTFQTGPLNTEAFF.

This clone came up once. This chain links TRBV5-1 with TRBJ2-5, with 7 bases lining up with TRBD2. Trimming at V came to 0 bases and at J to 5 bases, leaving 1 base not matched to a gene. This CDR3 is built from 13 residues. Germline V gives CDR1 SGHRS, CDR2 YFSETQ. Written as DNA, the CDR3 is TGCGCCAGCAGCTTGGTACTAGCGGAGACCCAGTACTTC. Translated: CASSLVLAETQYF.